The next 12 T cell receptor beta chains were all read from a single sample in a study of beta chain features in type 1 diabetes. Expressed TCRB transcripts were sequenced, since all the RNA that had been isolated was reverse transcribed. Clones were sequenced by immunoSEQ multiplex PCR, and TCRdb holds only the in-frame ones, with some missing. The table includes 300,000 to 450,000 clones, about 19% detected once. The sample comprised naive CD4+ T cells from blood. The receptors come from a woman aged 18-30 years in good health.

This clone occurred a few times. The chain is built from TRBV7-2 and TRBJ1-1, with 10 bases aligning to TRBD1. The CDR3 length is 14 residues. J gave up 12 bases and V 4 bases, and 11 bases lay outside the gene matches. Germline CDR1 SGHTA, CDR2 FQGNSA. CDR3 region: CASSSSRDRGRPFF. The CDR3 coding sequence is TGTGCCAGCAGCTCGTCCCGGGACAGGGGTCGGCCTTTCTTT. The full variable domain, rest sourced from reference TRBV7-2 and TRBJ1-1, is GAGVSQSPSNKVTEKGKDVELRCDPISGHTALYWYRQSLGQGLEFLIYFQGNSAPDKSGLPSDRFSAERTGGSVSTLTIQRTQQEDSAVYLCASSSSRDRGRPFFGQGTRLTVV.

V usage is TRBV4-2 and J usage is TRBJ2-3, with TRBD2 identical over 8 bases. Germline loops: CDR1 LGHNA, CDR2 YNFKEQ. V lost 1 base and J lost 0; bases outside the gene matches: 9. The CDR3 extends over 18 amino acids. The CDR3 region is CASSQAYLAGLSTDTQYF. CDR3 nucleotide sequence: TGTGCCAGCAGCCAAGCTTACCTAGCGGGCCTAAGCACAGATACGCAGTATTTT.

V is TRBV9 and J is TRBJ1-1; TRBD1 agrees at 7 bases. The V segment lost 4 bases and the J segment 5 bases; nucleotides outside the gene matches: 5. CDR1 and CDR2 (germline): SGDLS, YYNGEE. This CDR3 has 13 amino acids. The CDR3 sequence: CASSLQTGTEAFF. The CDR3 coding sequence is TGTGCCAGCAGCCTACAGACAGGGACTGAAGCTTTCTTT.

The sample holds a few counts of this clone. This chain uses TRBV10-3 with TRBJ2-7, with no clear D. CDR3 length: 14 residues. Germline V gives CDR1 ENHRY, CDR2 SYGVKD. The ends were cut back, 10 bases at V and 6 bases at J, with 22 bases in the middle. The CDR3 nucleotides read TGTGCCACAACGACGGCCGAAGTCGGGTCCGAGCAGTACTTC. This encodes CATTTAEVGSEQYF.

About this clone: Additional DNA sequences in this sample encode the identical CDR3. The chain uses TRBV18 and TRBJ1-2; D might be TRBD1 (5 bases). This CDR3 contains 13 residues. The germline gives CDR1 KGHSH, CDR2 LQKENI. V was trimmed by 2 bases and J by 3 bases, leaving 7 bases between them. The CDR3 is CASSPGRDYGYTF. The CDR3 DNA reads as TGTGCCAGCTCACCAGGCAGGGACTATGGCTACACCTTC.

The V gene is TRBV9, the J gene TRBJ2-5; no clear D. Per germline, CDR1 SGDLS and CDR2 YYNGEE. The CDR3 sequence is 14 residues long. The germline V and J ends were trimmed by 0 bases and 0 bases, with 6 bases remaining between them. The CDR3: CASSVGENQETQYF. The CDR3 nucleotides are TGTGCCAGCAGCGTAGGCGAGAACCAAGAGACCCAGTACTTC.

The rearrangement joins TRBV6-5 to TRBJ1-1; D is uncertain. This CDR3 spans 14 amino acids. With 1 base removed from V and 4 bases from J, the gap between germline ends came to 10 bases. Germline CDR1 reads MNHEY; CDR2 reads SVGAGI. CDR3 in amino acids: CASSYYDASTEAFF. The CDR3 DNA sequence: TGTGCCAGCAGTTACTACGATGCGAGCACTGAAGCTTTCTTT.

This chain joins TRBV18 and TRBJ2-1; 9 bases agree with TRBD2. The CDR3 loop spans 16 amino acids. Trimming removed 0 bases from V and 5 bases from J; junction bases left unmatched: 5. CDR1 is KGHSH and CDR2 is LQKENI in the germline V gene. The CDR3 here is CASSPPSGGLDNEQFF. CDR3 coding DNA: TGTGCCAGCTCACCACCCAGCGGGGGGCTTGACAATGAGCAGTTCTTC. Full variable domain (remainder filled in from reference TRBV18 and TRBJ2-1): NAGVMQNPRHLVRRRGQEARLRCSPMKGHSHVYWYRQLPEEGLKFMVYLQKENIIDESGMPKERFSAEFPKEGPSILRIQQVVRGDSAAYFCASSPPSGGLDNEQFFGPGTRLTVL.

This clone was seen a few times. In nucleotides, the CDR3 is TGCGCCAGCAGCCAAGGAACTAGCGGGATCTACAATGAGCAGTTCTTC. This sequence encodes CASSQGTSGIYNEQFF. The V call is TRBV4-1, the J call TRBJ2-1; 10 nucleotides line up with TRBD2. J was trimmed by 3 bases and V by 1 base; bases with no gene match: 3. Germline lookup yields CDR1 MGHRA and CDR2 YSYEKL. CDR3 length: 16 amino acids.

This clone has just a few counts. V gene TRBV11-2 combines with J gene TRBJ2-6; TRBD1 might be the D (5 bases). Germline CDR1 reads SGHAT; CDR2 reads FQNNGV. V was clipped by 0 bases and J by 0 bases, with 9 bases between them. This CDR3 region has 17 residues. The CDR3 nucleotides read TGTGCCAGCAGCTTAGAGACCAGGGTCTCTGGGGCCAACGTCCTGACTTTC. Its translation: CASSLETRVSGANVLTF.

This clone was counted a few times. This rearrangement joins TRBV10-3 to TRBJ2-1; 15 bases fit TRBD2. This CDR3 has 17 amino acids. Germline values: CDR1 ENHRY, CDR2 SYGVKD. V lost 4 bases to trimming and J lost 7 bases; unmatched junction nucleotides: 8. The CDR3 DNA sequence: TGTGCCATCAGTGTATCGACGGGACTAGCGGGGGGAAATGAGCAGTTCTTC. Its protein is CAISVSTGLAGGNEQFF.

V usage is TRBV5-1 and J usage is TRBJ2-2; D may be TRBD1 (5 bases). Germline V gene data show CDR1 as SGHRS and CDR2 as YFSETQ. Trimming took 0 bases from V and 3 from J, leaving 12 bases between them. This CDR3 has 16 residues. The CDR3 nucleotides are TGCGCCAGCAGCTTGGCTGGGGCGACGGACACCGGGGAGCTGTTTTTT. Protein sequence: CASSLAGATDTGELFF.